Below are 27 T cell receptor beta chains sequenced from a single sample in a study of multiple sclerosis patients with progressive multifocal leukoencephalopathy. TCRdb keeps only in-frame clones here, not all; method: immunoSEQ multiplex PCR. The sample holds fewer than 35,000 clones; approximately 92% are singletons and the top ten take 1.9%. Time point: before natalizumab initiation. Sequencing was done on a sample of PBMCs. Receptors originate from a man under 40 with multiple sclerosis.

This rearrangement joins TRBV4-3 to TRBJ2-7; D gene ambiguous. Deletions cut 4 bases from V and 1 base from J, with 23 bases between. Germline V gene sequence: CDR1 LGHNA, CDR2 YSLEER. The CDR3 runs to 18 residues. In DNA, the CDR3 is TGCGCCAGCAGCCGGATGAGTTCCTGGACCCTGAGGTCCTACGAGCAGTACGTC. Translated: CASSRMSSWTLRSYEQYV.

The chain employs TRBV7-2 and TRBJ1-4; no definite D call. The CDR3 consists of 13 residues. Trimming cost V 8 bases and J 7 bases, with 14 bases left between them. Per germline, CDR1 SGHTA and CDR2 FQGNSA. The DNA for the CDR3 is TGTGCCAGCCTTTCTGGGTATGGTGAAAAACTGTTTTTT. Protein sequence: CASLSGYGEKLFF.

This sequence joins TRBV21-1 and TRBJ1-5; the table's D call, TRBD1, has no DNA check behind it. TRBV21-1 is a pseudogene locus. The CDR3 is 13 residues long. CDR3 sequence: CASSKSGNQPQHF. The CDR3 DNA is TGTGCCAGCAGCAAATCAGGGAATCAGCCCCAGCATTTT.

This rearrangement joins TRBV6-5 to TRBJ2-4; D possibly corresponds to TRBD1 (5 bases). V lost 4 bases, J lost 4 bases, and 8 bases lay in between. The CDR3 has 13 amino acids. Germline V lookup: CDR1 MNHEY, CDR2 SVGAGI. CDR3 in DNA: TGTGCCAGCAGTTTCAACAGGAAAAACATTCAGTACTTC. It encodes CASSFNRKNIQYF.

CDR3 region: CAISELADNSPLHF. Written as DNA, the CDR3 is TGTGCCATCAGTGAGTTAGCAGATAATTCACCCCTCCACTTT. The chain couples TRBV10-3 to TRBJ1-6; unclear D gene. The CDR3 has 14 residues. Trimming stripped 1 base from V and 5 bases from J, with 6 bases between. CDR1 and CDR2 (germline): ENHRY, SYGVKD.

V usage is TRBV5-4 and J usage is TRBJ2-3; D ambiguous. Germline V gene lookup returns CDR1 SGHNT and CDR2 YYREEE (reference sequence). Trimming pared 0 bases from V and 2 bases from J, leaving 7 bases between. This CDR3 spans 14 amino acids. As DNA, the CDR3 is TGTGCCAGCAGCTTGGAAGGACCCACAGATACGCAGTATTTT. Residues: CASSLEGPTDTQYF.

This clone occurred once. V gene TRBV6-5 combines with J gene TRBJ1-5, with D perhaps matching TRBD1 (5 bases). The CDR3 extends over 14 amino acids. V was clipped by 6 bases and J by 4 bases, with 13 bases between them. Looked up from germline, CDR1 is MNHEY and CDR2 is SVGAGI. CDR3 in amino acids: CASRSNRRNQPQHF. CDR3 in DNA: TGTGCCAGCAGATCCAACAGGAGGAATCAGCCCCAGCATTTT.

Here the CDR3 DNA reads TGTGCCAGCTCTCTTACTCTCTTGGGCTACACCTTC. Protein: CASSLTLLGYTF. This chain uses TRBV18 with TRBJ1-2; no firm D call. CDR1 KGHSH and CDR2 LQKENI come from the germline V gene. The CDR3 consists of 12 residues. Trimming shortened V by 6 bases and J by 8 bases, and 13 bases separated the two germline ends.

The chain couples TRBV19 to TRBJ2-7, with TRBD2 matching over 9 bases. Trimming removed 5 bases from V and 4 bases from J; junction bases left unmatched: 18. The CDR3 has 18 amino acids. Germline CDR1 is LNHDA and CDR2 is SQIVND (reference sequence). The CDR3 protein is CASSSRDHLSGRSYEQYF. The CDR3, as DNA: TGTGCCAGTAGTTCCCGGGACCATCTTAGCGGGAGAAGTTACGAGCAGTACTTC.

The chain employs TRBV27 and TRBJ2-3; 7 positions agree with TRBD1. The CDR3 sequence is 14 residues long. J was trimmed by 4 bases and V by 1 base; bases with no gene match: 2. The germline CDR1 and CDR2 sequences are MNHEY and SMNVEV (reference sequence). The CDR3 reads CASSLLQGADTQYF. CDR3 sequence (DNA): TGTGCCAGCAGTTTATTGCAGGGGGCAGATACGCAGTATTTT.

The chain joins TRBV6-5 to TRBJ1-5; possibly TRBD1 for D (6 bases). V was pared by 0 bases and J by 3 bases, with 9 bases between. Germline V gene lookup returns CDR1 MNHEY and CDR2 SVGAGI. This CDR3 is 15 amino acids long. This CDR3 reads CASSYSQGTNQPQHF. DNA for the CDR3: TGTGCCAGCAGTTACTCACAGGGTACCAATCAGCCCCAGCATTTT.

V is TRBV6-1 and J is TRBJ2-2; TRBD2 matches 10 bases. The germline CDR1 and CDR2 sequences are MNHNS and SASEGT. The CDR3 has 15 amino acids. V dropped 7 bases and J dropped 7; count of bases not matched to a gene: 9. The CDR3 here is CASTIASGSNGELFF. In DNA form, the CDR3 reads TGTGCCAGCACTATTGCTAGCGGGAGCAACGGGGAGCTGTTTTTT.

This chain connects TRBV19 to TRBJ1-1; D perhaps matches TRBD1 (6 bases). The V end was cut by 0 bases, the J end by 10 bases, with 21 bases between. CDR1 LNHDA and CDR2 SQIVND come from the germline V gene (reference sequence). The CDR3 length is 16 residues. The CDR3 sequence is CASSIDHRLQGWRAFF. DNA for the CDR3: TGTGCCAGTAGTATAGATCACCGTTTGCAGGGGTGGAGAGCTTTCTTT.

This CDR3 reads CAWSSTKAPLMSQETQYF. For the CDR3, the DNA is TGTGCCTGGAGCTCCACTAAAGCGCCACTAATGTCCCAAGAGACCCAGTACTTC. The chain is built from TRBV30 and TRBJ2-5; unclear D gene. Trimming took 3 bases from V and 1 from J, leaving 24 bases between them. CDR3 size: 18 residues. CDR1 is GTSNPN and CDR2 is SVGIG in the germline V gene (reference sequence).

A word on this clone: This specimen includes other DNA sequences encoding the same CDR3. V is TRBV19 and J is TRBJ1-1; TRBD1 might be the D (5 bases). Germline CDR1 LNHDA, CDR2 SQIVND (reference sequence). The CDR3 runs 12 residues. V dropped 6 bases and J dropped 1 base, with 6 bases sitting between them. CDR3 sequence (DNA): TGTGCCAGTAGAACAGGGAACACTGAAGCTTTCTTT. Amino acid sequence: CASRTGNTEAFF. The complete variable domain, with remaining parts taken from reference TRBV19 and TRBJ1-1, reads DGGITQSPKYLFRKEGQNVTLSCEQNLNHDAMYWYRQDPGQGLRLIYYSQIVNDFQKGDIAEGYSVSREKKESFPLTVTSAQKNPTAFYLCASRTGNTEAFFGQGTRLTVV.

In DNA, the CDR3 is TGTGCCAGCTCTCCGGGGGGCGGGAGAGTCTACGAGCAGTACGTC. Its protein is CASSPGGGRVYEQYV. The rearrangement joins TRBV11-2 to TRBJ2-7; D is possibly TRBD2 (7 bases). Trimming removed 8 bases at V and 3 bases at J, with 20 bases between. From germline, CDR1 is SGHAT and CDR2 FQNNGV. The CDR3 runs to 15 residues.

CDR3 residues: CASSVGLYNEQFF. DNA of the CDR3: TGCGCCAGCAGTGTAGGTCTGTACAATGAGCAGTTCTTC. This chain connects TRBV10-1 to TRBJ2-1; D unresolved. Trimming stripped 4 bases from V and 4 bases from J, with 8 bases between. Germline loops: CDR1 WNHNN, CDR2 SYGVQD (reference sequence). There are 13 residues in the CDR3.

The sample holds one count of this clone. The V and J genes are TRBV19 and TRBJ1-6; 8 positions agree with TRBD1. CDR1 and CDR2 from the germline V gene are LNHDA and SQIVND (reference sequence). The trim removed 4 bases at V and 9 bases at J, leaving 5 bases unmatched. The CDR3 totals 14 residues. Written as DNA, the CDR3 is TGTGCCAGTAGTACCGGACAGGGACTTTCACCCCTCCACTTT. It specifies CASSTGQGLSPLHF.

The chain uses TRBV11-3 and TRBJ1-1; D is unclear. V lost 5 bases, J lost 1 base, and 17 bases lay in between. Germline V CDR1 and CDR2: SGHNT, YENEEA. The CDR3 has 16 amino acids. In nucleotides, the CDR3 is TGTGCCAGCAGCCAAACCTCAACATCAGGGAACACTGAAGCTTTCTTT. It translates to CASSQTSTSGNTEAFF.

The CDR3 DNA reads TGTGCCAGCAGCCGATACGACAGGGATCAGCCCCAGCATTTT. As protein: CASSRYDRDQPQHF. V is TRBV5-6 and J is TRBJ1-5, with 7 bases that match TRBD1. V shed 4 bases and J 5 bases; nucleotides not matched to a gene: 6. CDR3 length equals 14 residues. Germline CDR1 and CDR2: SGHDT and YYEEEE.

The chain links TRBV7-8 to TRBJ2-3; D is uncertain. Germline values: CDR1 SGHVS, CDR2 FQNEAQ. V was clipped by 2 bases and J by 2 bases, with 5 bases between them. The CDR3 is 13 amino acids. The CDR3 is CASSLLSTDTQYF. CDR3 coding DNA: TGTGCCAGCAGCTTACTCTCCACAGATACGCAGTATTTT.

The chain links TRBV7-9 to TRBJ1-2; TRBD1 matches 8 bases. V lost 6 bases and J lost 8; bases outside the gene matches: 5. Germline assignment: CDR1 SEHNR and CDR2 FQNEAQ (reference sequence). The length of the CDR3 is 12 residues. CDR3 sequence reads: CASRYDRGGYTF. In nucleotides, the CDR3 is TGTGCCAGCAGGTACGACAGGGGCGGCTACACCTTC.

The chain uses TRBV7-2 and TRBJ1-2, with D possibly being TRBD1 (6 bases). The CDR3 is made up of 14 amino acids. V lost 1 base and J 4 bases, leaving 10 bases between the germline ends. Germline loops: CDR1 SGHTA, CDR2 FQGNSA. CDR3 nucleotide sequence: TGTGCCAGCAGCTTAGTCCAGGGGAGCTATGGCTACACCTTC. Protein product: CASSLVQGSYGYTF.

The chain couples TRBV19 to TRBJ1-1; no firm D call. V lost 1 base, J lost 5 bases, and 11 bases lay in between. The CDR3 spans 14 residues. The V gene's germline CDR1 is LNHDA and CDR2 SQIVND (reference sequence). Here the CDR3 DNA reads TGTGCCAGTAGTATAGCGGCGGGAGGAACTGAAGCTTTCTTT. It translates to CASSIAAGGTEAFF.

The V and J genes are TRBV7-6 and TRBJ2-1; TRBD2 agrees at 10 bases. The CDR3 sequence is 16 residues long. Germline V gene data show CDR1 as SGHVS and CDR2 as FNYEAQ. V shed 2 bases and J 10 bases; nucleotides not matched to a gene: 11. The CDR3 DNA sequence: TGTGCCAGCAGCTTAAGGGGACTAGCGAGTACGTCGGAGCAGTTCTTC. Its translation is CASSLRGLASTSEQFF.

The chain joins TRBV19 to TRBJ2-3, with TRBD2 identical over 9 bases. Unmatched junction bases numbered 12, after V lost 0 bases and J lost 5 bases. The germline gives CDR1 LNHDA, CDR2 SQIVND (reference sequence). CDR3 length: 18 amino acids. The CDR3 here is CASSIDISTSGLGDTQYF. The CDR3, as DNA: TGTGCCAGTAGTATAGATATTTCGACTAGCGGTCTAGGAGATACGCAGTATTTT.

The chain couples TRBV4-3 to TRBJ2-6; D is unclear. The germline CDR1 and CDR2 sequences are LGHNA and YSLEER. V shed 0 bases and J shed 0 bases, with 3 bases lying between them. The CDR3 loop spans 15 amino acids. For the CDR3, the DNA is TGCGCCAGCAGCCAAGACAACTCTGGGGCCAACGTCCTGACTTTC. Translating it yields CASSQDNSGANVLTF.